This TCR beta chain was captured by sequencing in a study of blood T cells in healthy people across ages. Using a J-beta primer mix together with a sample-barcoded 5' primer, a second PCR was run for roughly 7 to 11 cycles. A template-switch adaptor containing 12 random nucleotides labeled each cDNA molecule. Every sample returned 2.5 million or more CDR3-containing paired-end reads. TCRdb redid the calling of the 5' RACE reads with MiXCR, one entry per CDR3 protein. The sample includes around 1,000,000 distinct CDR3 sequences, around two fifths of them seen just once. Extraction of total RNA produced a minimum of 5.5 micrograms from each sample. This clonotype appeared a few times. Germline loops: CDR1 DFQATT, CDR2 SNEGSKA (reference sequence). V shed 2 bases and J shed 4 bases, with 16 bases lying between them. The CDR3 contains 15 residues.

Sequencing was done on a sample of blood. This chain connects TRBV20-1 to TRBJ2-3, with a tentative D call TRBD2 (6 bases). This receptor was taken from a man younger than 35 in good health. CDR3 nucleotide sequence: TGCAGTGCTAGACCCTTTGGCGGGGAGGCAGATACGCAGTATTTT. Encoded protein: CSARPFGGEADTQYF.